Listed here are 11 T cell receptor beta chains from one sample, sequenced in a study of blood T cell repertoires in COVID-19. Here immunoSEQ multiplex PCR was the method, and the copy in TCRdb shows in-frame clones only, minus some. Among 65,000 to 90,000 clones listed, approximately 77% were seen once. The sequenced sample consisted of peripheral blood. The receptor set was obtained from a man aged 70 or older with COVID-19, enrolled during active disease.

The gene calls are TRBV9 and TRBJ2-1; D gene uncertain. The ends were cut back, 0 bases at V and 7 bases at J, with 11 bases in the middle. The CDR3 extends over 14 amino acids. Germline values: CDR1 SGDLS, CDR2 YYNGEE. Here the CDR3 reads CASSVESPMNEQFF. The CDR3 DNA follows: TGTGCCAGCAGCGTAGAAAGCCCGATGAATGAGCAGTTCTTC. The full variable domain, rest sourced from reference TRBV9 and TRBJ2-1, is DSGVTQTPKHLITATGQRVTLRCSPRSGDLSVYWYQQSLDQGLQFLIQYYNGEERAKGNILERFSAQQFPDLHSELNLSSLELGDSALYFCASSVESPMNEQFFGPGTRLTVL.

V and J are TRBV15 and TRBJ2-1, with 7 bases lining up with TRBD2. The trim removed 0 bases at V and 0 bases at J, leaving 2 bases unmatched. The CDR3 sequence is 16 residues long. Germline V lookup: CDR1 LNHNV, CDR2 YYDKDF (reference sequence). The CDR3 coding sequence is TGTGCCACCAGCAGAGACCTAGCGGTCTCCTACAATGAGCAGTTCTTC. Its translation: CATSRDLAVSYNEQFF.

The rearrangement joins TRBV13 to TRBJ1-2; TRBD1 aligns across 9 bases. Germline V gene sequence: CDR1 PRHDT, CDR2 FYEKMQ (reference sequence). CDR3 length equals 16 residues. Unmatched junction bases numbered 13, after V lost 6 bases and J lost 5 bases. In DNA, the CDR3 is TGTGCCAGCAGGCCCGGGACAGGGTTTTTCTTTTATGGCTACACCTTC. This sequence encodes CASRPGTGFFFYGYTF.

This chain links TRBV12-3 or TRBV12-4 with TRBJ2-5, with 7 positions matching TRBD2. This CDR3 comprises 13 residues. Trimming took 5 bases from V and 5 from J; bases not matched to a gene: 5. This chain's CDR3 is CASSPLRGETQYF. Here the CDR3 DNA reads TGTGCCAGCAGTCCTCTGCGGGGGGAGACCCAGTACTTC.

V and J are TRBV24-1 and TRBJ1-5; possible D gene TRBD1, 5 bases. V was cut by 6 bases and J by 3 bases, with 8 bases left in between. Germline CDR1 and CDR2: KGHDR and SFDVKD. The CDR3 runs 13 residues. The CDR3 is CATSKGNNQPQHF. CDR3 DNA sequence: TGTGCCACCAGTAAGGGGAACAATCAGCCCCAGCATTTT.

The rearrangement uses TRBV5-1 and TRBJ2-3; tentative D call: TRBD2 (5 bases). Germline CDR1 and CDR2: SGHRS and YFSETQ. The CDR3 is made up of 17 amino acids. Trimming stripped 4 bases from V and 3 bases from J, with 21 bases between. The CDR3 DNA reads as TGCGCCAGCAGCCCAGGACTGGCGAGTTCGGGGACAGATACGCAGTATTTT. Its translation is CASSPGLASSGTDTQYF.

This chain links TRBV27 with TRBJ2-7; 9 bases map to TRBD1. The CDR3 contains 15 residues. With 9 bases clipped from V and 2 bases from J, the junction kept 11 bases outside the gene matches. Germline assignment: CDR1 MNHEY and CDR2 SMNVEV (reference sequence). DNA of the CDR3: TGTGCCAGTAGATTCCGGGACAGGGATACCTACGAGCAGTACTTC. Amino acids: CASRFRDRDTYEQYF.

The CDR3 DNA reads TGTGCCAGCAGCTTAGATCTAAGCACAGATACGCAGTATTTT. Translated, it gives CASSLDLSTDTQYF. This sequence joins TRBV11-2 and TRBJ2-3; D unclear. V was cut by 0 bases and J by 0 bases, with 4 bases left in between. Per germline, CDR1 SGHAT and CDR2 FQNNGV. CDR3 length: 14 residues.

The genes are TRBV5-4 and TRBJ2-7; a possible D gene is TRBD1 (7 bases). CDR1 and CDR2 (germline): SGHNT, YYREEE (reference sequence). This CDR3 has 13 residues. The V end was cut by 9 bases, the J end by 1 base, with 14 bases between. The CDR3 protein is CATQQGTSYEQYF. The CDR3 DNA follows: TGTGCCACTCAACAGGGGACTTCCTACGAGCAGTACTTC. Supplemented by reference TRBV5-4 and TRBJ2-7, the full variable domain reads ETGVTQSPTHLIKTRGQQVTLRCSSQSGHNTVSWYQQALGQGPQFIFQYYREEENGRGNFPPRFSGLQFPNYSSELNVNALELDDSALYLCATQQGTSYEQYFGPGTRLTVT.

The chain has TRBV6-5 and TRBJ1-2, with 7 bases matching TRBD1. CDR1 is MNHEY, CDR2 SVGAGI, per germline. This CDR3 spans 15 amino acids. The V gene end was trimmed by 6 bases and the J gene end by 1 base; junction bases not matched to a gene: 8. The chain's CDR3 is CASSTAPGGNYGYTF. Written as DNA, the CDR3 is TGTGCCAGCAGCACCGCTCCAGGGGGTAACTATGGCTACACCTTC.

The V call is TRBV24-1, the J call TRBJ2-2, with 7 bases fitting TRBD1. Trimming cost V 9 bases and J 2 bases; bases outside gene matches: 11. The CDR3 has 16 residues. CDR1 and CDR2 (germline): KGHDR, SFDVKD. The CDR3 loop is CATAEQTGLNTGELFF. CDR3 nucleotides: TGTGCCACCGCTGAACAGACAGGGCTTAACACCGGGGAGCTGTTTTTT.